The 23 T cell receptor beta chains given below trace back to one sample, sequenced in a study of PD-L1 blockade in urothelial cancer. The table came from immunoSEQ multiplex PCR; TCRdb's copy has only in-frame clones and leaves some out. The table has approximately 48,000 clones, approximately 83% seen once. The material was PBMCs, obtained around atezolizumab (anti-PD-L1) treatment. The receptor set was obtained from a man between 60 and 75 years old with urothelial cancer.

This clone has a handful of counts. The chain has TRBV6-6 and TRBJ1-5; perhaps TRBD1 as D (5 bases). V lost 5 bases and J 2 bases, leaving 13 bases between the germline ends. The CDR3 consists of 15 residues. The germline CDR1 and CDR2 sequences are MNHNY and SVGAGI (reference sequence). CDR3 DNA: TGTGCCAGCAGTGAGACAGCGTCTGGCAATCAGCCCCAGCATTTT. It encodes CASSETASGNQPQHF.

The V and J genes are TRBV5-1 and TRBJ2-5, with 7 bases fitting TRBD1. With V trimmed by 2 bases and J by 3 bases, 4 bases remained unmatched. Germline V lookup: CDR1 SGHRS, CDR2 YFSETQ. This CDR3 spans 14 amino acids. This chain's CDR3 is CASSLGQVKETQYF. CDR3 bases: TGCGCCAGCAGCTTAGGACAGGTTAAAGAGACCCAGTACTTC.

This clone was observed a handful of times. The V and J genes are TRBV6-1 and TRBJ2-6; 7 nucleotides match TRBD1. The V gene's germline CDR1 is MNHNS and CDR2 SASEGT. The CDR3 contains 15 residues. V shed 3 bases, J shed 2 bases, and the junction held 1 base outside the gene matches. CDR3 residues: CASSDTGAGANVLTF. The CDR3, as DNA: TGTGCCAGCAGTGATACAGGGGCTGGGGCCAACGTCCTGACTTTC.

The CDR3 DNA is TGTGCCAGCAGAATATTACAGGGGAACAATGAGCAGTTCTTC. Its protein product is CASRILQGNNEQFF. The genes are TRBV6-1 and TRBJ2-1, with 7 bases fitting TRBD1. Germline V CDR1 and CDR2: MNHNS, SASEGT. The CDR3 totals 14 residues. Trimming at V came to 6 bases and at J to 5 bases, leaving 7 bases not matched to a gene.

The chain couples TRBV5-1 to TRBJ1-1; D gene ambiguous. In germline, CDR1 is SGHRS, CDR2 YFSETQ. The CDR3 covers 13 residues. The V end was cut by 5 bases, the J end by 1 base, with 9 bases between. CDR3 bases: TGCGCCAGCAGTCAACAACCGAACACTGAAGCTTTCTTT. Its translation is CASSQQPNTEAFF.

The J gene is TRBJ2-7, the V gene TRBV5-4; D may be TRBD1 (6 bases). The CDR3 length is 14 residues. The germline CDR1 and CDR2 sequences are SGHNT and YYREEE (reference sequence). V lost 4 bases and J 0 bases, leaving 11 bases between the germline ends. The CDR3 protein is CASSPGQFSYEQYF. CDR3 sequence (DNA): TGTGCCAGCAGCCCTGGACAGTTCTCCTACGAGCAGTACTTC. Using reference TRBV5-4 and TRBJ2-7 for the parts outside the CDR3, the full variable domain is ETGVTQSPTHLIKTRGQQVTLRCSSQSGHNTVSWYQQALGQGPQFIFQYYREEENGRGNFPPRFSGLQFPNYSSELNVNALELDDSALYLCASSPGQFSYEQYFGPGTRLTVT.

The chain couples TRBV6-5 to TRBJ2-7; D may be TRBD1 (5 bases). V was cut by 3 bases and J by 4 bases, with 13 bases left in between. The germline gives CDR1 MNHEY, CDR2 SVGAGI. The CDR3 contains 14 residues. CDR3 bases: TGTGCCAGCAGTTATAAGGGGCGTCTGTACGAGCAGTACTTC. It codes for CASSYKGRLYEQYF.

This clone appeared once. The J gene is TRBJ1-1, the V gene TRBV6-1; tentative D call: TRBD1 (6 bases). This CDR3 contains 13 residues. Germline loops: CDR1 MNHNS, CDR2 SASEGT. Trimming took 10 bases from V and 5 from J, leaving 17 bases between them. CDR3 DNA sequence: TGTGCCACAACATGGGAGGGGGGGACTGAAGCTTTCTTT. It is translated as CATTWEGGTEAFF.

The chain is built from TRBV2 and TRBJ1-1, with a possible D match to TRBD1 (5 bases). Germline CDR1 and CDR2: SNHLY and FYNNEI. This CDR3 is 14 amino acids long. The V end lost 8 bases, the J end lost 3 bases, and 16 bases lay between the germline ends. The CDR3: CASYGNEQDTEAFF. The CDR3 DNA reads as TGTGCCAGCTATGGGAACGAACAGGACACTGAAGCTTTCTTT.

The rearrangement uses TRBV27 and TRBJ2-3; D uncertain. Between the trimmed V and J ends, which lost 1 base and 3 bases, there was a span of 8 bases. CDR3 length equals 14 residues. Germline-derived CDR1 and CDR2 are MNHEY and SMNVEV (reference sequence). The CDR3 loop is CASSLFSSTDTQYF. For the CDR3, the DNA is TGTGCCAGCAGTTTATTCAGTTCTACAGATACGCAGTATTTT.

The V gene is TRBV4-1, the J gene TRBJ2-5; a possible D gene is TRBD1 (6 bases). The V and J ends lost 0 bases and 5 bases respectively, with 19 bases between them. The CDR3 is 17 amino acids. Per germline, CDR1 MGHRA and CDR2 YSYEKL. CDR3 residues: CASSQDHGPGGRETQYF. DNA of the CDR3: TGCGCCAGCAGCCAAGATCACGGCCCTGGGGGCCGGGAGACCCAGTACTTC.

The chain has TRBV7-6 and TRBJ2-7, with 9 positions matching TRBD2. Trimming took 5 bases from V and 3 from J; bases not matched to a gene: 2. CDR3 size: 13 residues. Germline V gene lookup returns CDR1 SGHVS and CDR2 FNYEAQ. The CDR3 region is CASSRGGGYEQYF. For the CDR3, the DNA is TGTGCCAGCAGCCGCGGGGGGGGCTACGAGCAGTACTTC.

The chain has TRBV9 and TRBJ2-2; TRBD1 is a possible D gene (5 bases). Germline CDR1 SGDLS, CDR2 YYNGEE. The V and J ends lost 3 bases and 3 bases respectively, with 9 bases between them. CDR3 length: 14 amino acids. The CDR3 DNA is TGTGCCAGCAGCGGGCTAGGGGACACCGGGGAGCTGTTTTTT. This encodes CASSGLGDTGELFF.

This clone appeared a single time. V usage is TRBV7-3 and J usage is TRBJ2-7; TRBD2 might be the D (7 bases). V dropped 2 bases and J dropped 9 bases, with 14 bases sitting between them. The CDR3 contains 13 residues. Germline V lookup: CDR1 SGHTA, CDR2 FQGTGA. The CDR3 sequence is CASSLALGGAQYF. CDR3 nucleotide sequence: TGTGCCAGCAGCTTAGCCTTGGGGGGGGCGCAGTACTTC.

The chain couples TRBV9 to TRBJ1-2, with a possible D match to TRBD1 (5 bases). The CDR3 is made up of 13 amino acids. Trimming left V 6 bases short and J 3 bases short, with 12 bases between. Germline V gene sequence: CDR1 SGDLS, CDR2 YYNGEE. The CDR3 nucleotides are TGTGCCAGCAAAACAGACAGAGACTATGGCTACACCTTC. This encodes CASKTDRDYGYTF.

V is TRBV19 and J is TRBJ2-3; tentatively, D is TRBD2 (5 bases). The CDR3 loop spans 14 amino acids. CDR1 and CDR2 (germline): LNHDA, SQIVND (reference sequence). V was pared by 6 bases and J by 9 bases, with 19 bases between. In nucleotides, the CDR3 is TGTGCCAGTAGGACCTCCGCTCGAAGGAGGACGCAGTATTTT. Translated, it gives CASRTSARRRTQYF.

The rearrangement joins TRBV19 to TRBJ2-7, with D possibly TRBD1 on 6 matching bases. Trimming removed 9 bases at V and 3 bases at J, with 24 bases between. The CDR3 is made up of 16 amino acids. CDR1 is LNHDA, CDR2 SQIVND, per germline (reference sequence). CDR3 DNA: TGTGCCAGCAGGGGCCTGGGGGCAGGGGAATTCTACGAGCAGTACTTC. It translates to CASRGLGAGEFYEQYF. The variable domain in full, completed from reference TRBV19 and TRBJ2-7, reads DGGITQSPKYLFRKEGQNVTLSCEQNLNHDAMYWYRQDPGQGLRLIYYSQIVNDFQKGDIAEGYSVSREKKESFPLTVTSAQKNPTAFYLCASRGLGAGEFYEQYFGPGTRLTVT.

The V call is TRBV21-1, the J call TRBJ1-1. TRBV21-1 is tagged as a pseudogene. The CDR3 spans 18 residues. CDR3 coding DNA: TGTGCCAGCAGCATAATAATAAGTCGGGGGTTGAAGAACACTGAAGCTTTCTTT. This gives the protein CASSIIISRGLKNTEAFF.

This chain joins TRBV28 and TRBJ2-7, with 7 nucleotides matching TRBD1. This CDR3 comprises 13 residues. J was trimmed by 2 bases and V by 10 bases; bases with no gene match: 8. The germline gives CDR1 MDHEN, CDR2 SYDVKM. The CDR3 here is CATQDRQPYEQYF. The CDR3 bases are TGTGCCACCCAGGACAGGCAGCCCTACGAGCAGTACTTC.

This clone has only a few counts. The chain has TRBV6-5 and TRBJ1-2, with D perhaps TRBD1 (6 bases). V was clipped by 6 bases and J by 8 bases, with 10 bases between them. The CDR3 runs to 11 residues. Germline values: CDR1 MNHEY, CDR2 SVGAGI. The CDR3 sequence is CASRIQGGYTF. The DNA of the CDR3 is TGTGCCAGCAGGATCCAGGGGGGCTACACCTTC.

This rearrangement joins TRBV5-5 to TRBJ2-1, with unresolved D. CDR3 length: 15 amino acids. V lost 0 bases and J lost 0, with 7 bases in between. CDR1 and CDR2 from the germline V gene are SGHKS and YYEKEE (reference sequence). The CDR3 sequence is CASSLERGSYNEQFF. CDR3 in DNA: TGTGCCAGCAGCTTGGAGAGAGGCTCCTACAATGAGCAGTTCTTC.

The gene calls are TRBV27 and TRBJ2-7; D is possibly TRBD2 (6 bases). Germline V gene data show CDR1 as MNHEY and CDR2 as SMNVEV (reference sequence). V shed 0 bases and J shed 0 bases, with 9 bases lying between them. CDR3 length equals 15 residues. The CDR3 loop reads CASSLSTGASYEQYF. CDR3 nucleotide sequence: TGTGCCAGCAGTTTATCCACGGGAGCCTCCTACGAGCAGTACTTC.

The chain joins TRBV5-1 to TRBJ1-4, with a possible D match to TRBD1 (5 bases). Germline lookup yields CDR1 SGHRS and CDR2 YFSETQ. This CDR3 region has 15 residues. V lost 5 bases and J lost 4, with 15 bases in between. CDR3 in amino acids: CASSSEGRSNEKLFF. CDR3 bases: TGCGCCAGCAGTTCTGAGGGGAGGAGTAATGAAAAACTGTTTTTT.